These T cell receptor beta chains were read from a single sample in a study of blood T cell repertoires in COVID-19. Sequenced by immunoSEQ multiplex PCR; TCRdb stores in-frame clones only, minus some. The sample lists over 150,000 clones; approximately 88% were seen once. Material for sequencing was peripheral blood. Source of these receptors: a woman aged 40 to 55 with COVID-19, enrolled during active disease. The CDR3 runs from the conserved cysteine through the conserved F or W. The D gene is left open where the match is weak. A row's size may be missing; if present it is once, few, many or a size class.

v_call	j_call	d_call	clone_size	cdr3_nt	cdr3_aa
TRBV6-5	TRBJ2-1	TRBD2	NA	TGTGCCAGCAGTTACCAACTAGCGGGGCGATACAATGAGCAGTTCTTC	CASSYQLAGRYNEQFF
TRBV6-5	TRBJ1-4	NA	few	TGTGCCAGCAGTACTGACATGACCGCAGGAAAACTGTTTTTT	CASSTDMTAGKLFF
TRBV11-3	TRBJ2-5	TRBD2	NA	TGTGCCAGCAGCTTGGCTAGCGGGAATCAAGAGACCCAGTACTTC	CASSLASGNQETQYF
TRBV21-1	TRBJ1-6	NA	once	TGTGCCAGCAGCAAAGGTTGGACAGGGGCCTCACCCCTCCACTTT	CASSKGWTGASPLHF
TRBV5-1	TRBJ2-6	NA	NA	TGCGCCAGCAGGGACAGCTCTGGGGCCAACGTCCTGACTTTC	CASRDSSGANVLTF
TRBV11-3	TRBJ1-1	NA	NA	TGTGCCAGCAGCTTTCAGGGCGGGGGAGCTTTCTTT	CASSFQGGGAFF
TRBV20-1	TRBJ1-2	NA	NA	TGCAGTGCTAGCCTTATCTATGGCTACACCTTC	CSASLIYGYTF
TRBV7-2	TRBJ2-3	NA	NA	TGTGCCAGCAGCTTAGGGGCAGGGGGGACAGATACGCAGTATTTT	CASSLGAGGTDTQYF
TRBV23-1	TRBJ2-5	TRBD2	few	TGCGCCAGCAGCCAATGGACTAGCGGGGGGGTCTTGGCAGAGACCCAGTACTTC	CASSQWTSGGVLAETQYF
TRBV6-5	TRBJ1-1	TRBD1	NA	TGTGCCAGCAGTTTTCTCAGGGGGCGCGGCACTGAAGCTTTCTTT	CASSFLRGRGTEAFF
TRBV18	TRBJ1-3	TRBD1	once	TGTGCCAGCTCATCACAGGGGTTTCGGGACAAAAGAAACACCATATATTTT	CASSSQGFRDKRNTIYF
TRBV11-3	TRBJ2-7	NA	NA	TGTGCCAGCAGCGCGCGGTCAGGGGGGAGCTACGAGCAGTACTTC	CASSARSGGSYEQYF
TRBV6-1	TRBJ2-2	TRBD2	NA	TGTGCCAGCAGTGAAACGGGCGGGAGCAGTATCGGGGAGCTGTTTTTT	CASSETGGSSIGELFF
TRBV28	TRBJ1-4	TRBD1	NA	TGTGCCAGCAGGACCGGAGGGACAGGGGGGGAAAAACTGTTTTTT	CASRTGGTGGEKLFF
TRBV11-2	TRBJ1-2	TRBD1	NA	TGTGCCAGCAGCTTCGGACAGGGTTTCGGCTACACCTTC	CASSFGQGFGYTF
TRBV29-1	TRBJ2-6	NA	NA	TGCAGCGTTGAAGATCCGAGCTCTGGGGCCAACGTCCTGACTTTC	CSVEDPSSGANVLTF
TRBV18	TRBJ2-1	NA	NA	TGTGCCAGCTCTCTCAGCGGAGGACGTCTTAATGAGCAGTTCTTC	CASSLSGGRLNEQFF
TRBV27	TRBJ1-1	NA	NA	TGTGCCAGCAGTTTAGCCCCCAGGGTGAACACTGAAGCTTTCTTT	CASSLAPRVNTEAFF
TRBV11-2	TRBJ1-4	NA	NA	TGTGCCAGCAGCTTAGGCCGAAGGGGCGGTAATGAAAAACTGTTTTTT	CASSLGRRGGNEKLFF
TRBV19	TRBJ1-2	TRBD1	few	TGTGCCAGTATACATATGGGGACAGACTATGGCTACACCTTC	CASIHMGTDYGYTF
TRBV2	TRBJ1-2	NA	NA	TGTGCCAGCAGTCAGACAGGATCCGGCTACACCTTC	CASSQTGSGYTF
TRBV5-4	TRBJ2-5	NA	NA	TGTGCCAGCAGCTTGGAGATTTCGCGACAAGAGACCCAGTACTTC	CASSLEISRQETQYF
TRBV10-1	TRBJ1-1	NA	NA	TGCGCCAGCAGCCTAGGCCGGGTTCTTGGGAACACTGAAGCTTTCTTT	CASSLGRVLGNTEAFF
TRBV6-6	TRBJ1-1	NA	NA	TGTGCCAGCAGTTACTCGATCAGGGGGAACACTGAAGCTTTCTTT	CASSYSIRGNTEAFF
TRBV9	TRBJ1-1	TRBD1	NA	TGTGCCAGCAGGAAACTAGACAGGGGGCATACTGAAGCTTTCTTT	CASRKLDRGHTEAFF
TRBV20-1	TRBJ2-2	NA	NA	TGCAGTGCTAGTGGTCCGGGGGGCACCACCGGGGAGCTGTTTTTT	CSASGPGGTTGELFF
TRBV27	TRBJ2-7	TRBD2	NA	TGTGCCAGCACATTGGCGGGAGGCCCCTACGAGCAGTACTTC	CASTLAGGPYEQYF
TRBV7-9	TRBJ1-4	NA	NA	TGTGCCAGCAGCTTAGTAGGGGCAGGGGAAAAACTGTTTTTT	CASSLVGAGEKLFF
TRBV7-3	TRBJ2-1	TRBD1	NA	TGTGCCAGCAGCTTAAGGGCCGGGACAGGGGATGGCAATGAGCAGTTCTTC	CASSLRAGTGDGNEQFF
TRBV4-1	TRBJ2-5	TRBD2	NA	TGCGCCAGCAGCCAAGATACTAGCGGGGAAGAGACCCAGTACTTC	CASSQDTSGEETQYF
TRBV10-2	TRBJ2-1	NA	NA	TGCGCCAGCAGTAGAAGACAGGGACTTCCCAATGAGCAGTTCTTC	CASSRRQGLPNEQFF
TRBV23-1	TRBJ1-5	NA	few	TGCGCCAGCAGTCAACCGGAGATTTCGGATCAGCCCCAGCATTTT	CASSQPEISDQPQHF
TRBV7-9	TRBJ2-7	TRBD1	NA	TGTGCCAGCAGTTCCGGGACAGGGACTTCCTACGAGCAGTACTTC	CASSSGTGTSYEQYF
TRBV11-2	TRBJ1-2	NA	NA	TGTGCCAGCAGCCATGATGATGTACAGGGATTAGGCTACACCTTC	CASSHDDVQGLGYTF
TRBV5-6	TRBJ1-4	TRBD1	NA	TGTGCCAGCAGCGCAAGACAGGGCTTCCTAAGAGAAAAACTGTTTTTT	CASSARQGFLREKLFF
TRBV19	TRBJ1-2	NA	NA	TGTGCCAGTAGTAGTTCCGCCAGGGCAGGCTACACCTTC	CASSSSARAGYTF
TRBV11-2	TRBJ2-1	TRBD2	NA	TGTGCCAGCAGCTCGACAGCGGGGAGCTCCTACAATGAGCAGTTCTTC	CASSSTAGSSYNEQFF
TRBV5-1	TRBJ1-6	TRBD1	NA	TGCGCCAGCCGTGGACAGGCGCACTTT	CASRGQAHF
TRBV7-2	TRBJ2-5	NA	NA	TGTGCCAGCAGCTTAGGAGGAGGGAGGGAGACCCAGTACTTC	CASSLGGGRETQYF
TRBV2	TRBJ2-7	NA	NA	TGTGCCAGCAGTGAGTCAGGGGACGGCTACGAGCAGTACTTC	CASSESGDGYEQYF
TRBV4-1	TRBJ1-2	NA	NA	TGCGCCAGCAGCCAAGATTGGTCCCCGGGACTGTCTGGCTACACCTTC	CASSQDWSPGLSGYTF